The T cell receptor beta chain described here comes from a study of blood T cell repertoires in COVID-19. Clones were sequenced by immunoSEQ multiplex PCR, and TCRdb holds only the in-frame ones, with some missing. The sample carries 60,000 to 95,000 clones, 90% to 95% recorded once. There are 20 residues in the CDR3. V was pared by 1 base and J by 8 bases, with 25 bases of the junction left unmatched. Germline CDR1 LNHNV, CDR2 YYDKDF (reference sequence). This TCR derives from a human donor in a cohort sampled during active COVID-19. This sequence joins TRBV15 and TRBJ1-1; TRBD1 matches at 7 bases. The specimen was peripheral blood. The CDR3: CATSRVKLPGTGTVFLEAFF. CDR3 DNA: TGTGCCACCAGCAGAGTCAAGTTGCCAGGGACCGGGACAGTCTTCCTAGAAGCTTTCTTT.